This TCR beta chain was sequenced in a study of vaccination effects on CD4 cells after COVID-19. Study-level findings and limits: Limitations: small convalescent group and missing early post-infection timepoints. Substantial clonal contraction characterized both infection- and vaccine-induced clones late after vaccination.

The assay was immunoSEQ multiplex PCR, and TCRdb's table has in-frame clones only and misses some. In the table there are 25,000 to 30,000 clones, over 70% of which are singletons. Peptide-pool stimulation followed by sequencing identified expanded antigen-specific CD4+ clonotypes in the ViraFEST assay. The culture ran for 10 days before CD4+ T cells were isolated. Two-dose vaccination with either BNT162b2 or mRNA-1273 was given to the participants. Points on this clone: Its specificity is unknown.

This sample comprised CD4+ T cells from PBMCs cultured with HCoV-NL63 spike peptides, obtained after COVID-19 vaccination. The TCR originated in a human donor who received a COVID-19 vaccine.

CDR3 amino acids: CATGDNSYNEQFF. The CDR3 bases are TGTGCCACCGGGGACAACTCCTACAATGAGCAGTTCTTC. J is TRBJ2-1 and V is TRBV19; perhaps TRBD1 as D (6 bases). CDR1 is LNHDA and CDR2 is SQIVND in the germline V gene (reference sequence). Trimming removed 10 bases from V and 0 bases from J, with 10 bases in between. The CDR3 contains 13 residues.